This TCR beta chain originates from a study of T cells in Graves' hyperthyroidism and ophthalmopathy. This clonotype was seen more than once but under ten times. The antigen remains unidentified. Findings and limits, study-wide: A 13 V-J model separated ophthalmopathy from stable hyperthyroidism.

The germline gives CDR1 SGDLS, CDR2 YYNGEE. The CDR3 runs to 15 residues. V was shortened by 3 bases and J by 3 bases, with 12 bases between the two germline ends. Regions amplified from RNA transcripts were the TCR beta CDR3 regions. Primed by the HTBI set, a first-round RT-PCR was run on the TCR CDR3. TCRdb re-called the multiplex PCR reads through MiXCR, storing one row per CDR3 protein. There are 250,000 to 300,000 distinct CDR3 sequences in the sample; about 15% occur only once, and around 30% lies in the top ten. Uncontrolled infection, other autoimmune disease, pregnancy and lactation each barred patients from inclusion.

This sequence joins TRBV9 and TRBJ2-2; D gene ambiguous. The TCR was taken from a woman aged 50 to 60 with Graves' hyperthyroidism that later progressed to Graves' ophthalmopathy. The specimen sequenced was blood. CDR3 protein: CASSGTLTYTGELFF. For the CDR3, the DNA is TGTGCCAGCAGCGGTACCCTGACTTACACCGGGGAGCTGTTTTTT. Using reference TRBV9 and TRBJ2-2 for the parts outside the CDR3, the full variable domain is DSGVTQTPKHLITATGQRVTLRCSPRSGDLSVYWYQQSLDQGLQFLIQYYNGEERAKGNILERFSAQQFPDLHSELNLSSLELGDSALYFCASSGTLTYTGELFFGEGSRLTVL.